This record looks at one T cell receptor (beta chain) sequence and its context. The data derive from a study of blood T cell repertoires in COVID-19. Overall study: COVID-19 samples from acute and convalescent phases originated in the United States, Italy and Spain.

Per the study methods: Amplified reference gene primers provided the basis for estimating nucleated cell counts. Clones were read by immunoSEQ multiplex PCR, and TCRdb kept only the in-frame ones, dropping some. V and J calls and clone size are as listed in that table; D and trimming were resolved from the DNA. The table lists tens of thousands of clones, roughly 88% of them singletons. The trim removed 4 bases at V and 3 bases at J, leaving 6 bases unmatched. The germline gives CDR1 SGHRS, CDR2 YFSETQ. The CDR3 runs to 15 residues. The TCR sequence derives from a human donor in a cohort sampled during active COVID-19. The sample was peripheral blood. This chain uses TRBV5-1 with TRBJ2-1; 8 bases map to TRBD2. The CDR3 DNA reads TGCGCCAGCAGCCCCGGGGGGGGAGTCTACAATGAGCAGTTCTTC. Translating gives CASSPGGGVYNEQFF.